This passage covers 10 T cell receptor beta chains from one sample sequenced in a study of blood T cell repertoires in COVID-19. Assay used: immunoSEQ multiplex PCR; TCRdb lists only in-frame clones, some missing. The sample lists 160,000 or so clones, roughly nine tenths occurring once. Sample: peripheral blood. Receptor source: a woman in her seventies with acute or convalescent COVID-19.

The gene calls are TRBV3-1 (or the pseudogene TRBV3-2) and TRBJ2-1; 9 bases map to TRBD2. The V gene's germline CDR1 is LGHDT and CDR2 YNNKEL (reference sequence). The junction had 10 bases not matched to a gene; V was cut back by 0 bases and J by 7 bases. The CDR3 covers 17 residues. For the CDR3, the DNA is TGTGCCAGCAGCCAAGATCCCTTGGCGGGAGGGTGGAATGAGCAGTTCTTC. This translates into CASSQDPLAGGWNEQFF.

The gene calls are TRBV11-2 and TRBJ2-2, with D perhaps TRBD1 (6 bases). This CDR3 has 16 amino acids. CDR1 and CDR2 (germline): SGHAT, FQNNGV. Trimming pared 4 bases from V and 0 bases from J, leaving 12 bases between. The DNA for the CDR3 is TGTGCCAGCAGCTCTTACGCAGGGGCGAACACCGGGGAGCTGTTTTTT. Its translation: CASSSYAGANTGELFF.

The chain recombines TRBV23-1 with TRBJ1-4; TRBD1 agrees at 7 bases. TRBV23-1 carries the ORF label, with uncertain function. V lost 4 bases to trimming and J lost 7 bases; unmatched junction nucleotides: 9. The CDR3 is 15 residues long. CDR3 bases: TGCGCCAGCAGTCGAGGGGACAGCTTCTGTGAAAAACTGTTTTTT. Its translation: CASSRGDSFCEKLFF.

This chain links TRBV28 with TRBJ1-2, with D unresolved. CDR3 size: 14 residues. V lost 4 bases to trimming and J lost 7 bases, with 16 bases between them. The V gene's germline CDR1 is MDHEN and CDR2 SYDVKM. The CDR3 DNA sequence: TGTGCCAGCAGTTCTGGAGGAACGAGGGCTGGCTACACCTTC. It is translated as CASSSGGTRAGYTF.

The V and J genes are TRBV12-3 or TRBV12-4 and TRBJ1-2; D remains unclear. V shed 6 bases and J shed 3 bases, with 8 bases lying between them. This CDR3 region has 12 residues. The CDR3 loop is CASSPYDYGYTF. In nucleotides, the CDR3 is TGTGCCAGCAGCCCCTACGACTATGGCTACACCTTC.

V is TRBV9 and J is TRBJ2-7; 7 bases fit TRBD2. Per the germline V gene, CDR1 is SGDLS and CDR2 is YYNGEE. The V and J ends lost 0 bases and 2 bases, in that order; junction bases with no gene match: 2. This CDR3 spans 14 amino acids. The CDR3 loop is CASSVGAGTYEQYF. The CDR3 DNA is TGTGCCAGCAGCGTAGGAGCGGGGACCTACGAGCAGTACTTC.

The rearrangement joins TRBV2 to TRBJ2-7, with D uncertain. Trimming pared 6 bases from V and 2 bases from J, leaving 5 bases between. From germline, CDR1 is SNHLY and CDR2 FYNNEI. The CDR3 has 11 amino acids. The CDR3: CASRSTYEQYF. In DNA, the CDR3 is TGTGCCAGCAGGTCAACCTACGAGCAGTACTTC.

The V call is TRBV5-1, the J call TRBJ2-1; tentative D call: TRBD2 (6 bases). CDR3 size: 13 residues. V dropped 4 bases and J dropped 5 bases, with 10 bases sitting between them. Looked up from germline, CDR1 is SGHRS and CDR2 is YFSETQ. CDR3 sequence (DNA): TGCGCCAGCAGCCCGGGACTTCACAATGAGCAGTTCTTC. Amino acids: CASSPGLHNEQFF.

V is TRBV6-5 and J is TRBJ2-3, with 9 bases lining up with TRBD1. Trimming at V came to 4 bases and at J to 0 bases, leaving 2 bases not matched to a gene. Germline values: CDR1 MNHEY, CDR2 SVGAGI. The CDR3 sequence is 15 residues long. The CDR3 loop reads CASSSGQGSTDTQYF. The CDR3 nucleotides are TGTGCCAGCAGTTCCGGACAGGGGAGCACAGATACGCAGTATTTT.

V and J are TRBV2 and TRBJ2-3, with TRBD2 as a possible D gene (6 bases). V lost 8 bases to trimming and J lost 1 base, with 10 bases between them. Germline values: CDR1 SNHLY, CDR2 FYNNEI. CDR3 size: 13 residues. CDR3 protein: CASGTPGTDTQYF. CDR3 DNA sequence: TGTGCCAGCGGGACTCCCGGCACAGATACGCAGTATTTT.